This T cell receptor (beta chain) is drawn from a study of blood T cell repertoires in COVID-19. Overall study context: Researchers got acute and convalescent COVID-19 samples from the United States, Italy and Spain. T cells, B-cell-depleted T cells, or PBMCs supplied cDNA or gDNA.

This clone was seen once. Germline CDR1 and CDR2: SGHRS and YFSETQ. V shed 0 bases and J shed 0 bases, with 8 bases lying between them. The CDR3 contains 15 residues. The repertoire was sequenced with immunoSEQ multiplex PCR; TCRdb's copy has only in-frame clones and lacks some. The sample gives fewer than 150,000 clones, around 82% of which show up once; 9.5% to 15% is in the top ten. The specimen sequenced was peripheral blood. The receptor's source is a woman in her 30s who had recovered from COVID-19. The genes are TRBV5-1 and TRBJ2-3; D call uncertain. The CDR3 sequence is CASSLAGFSTDTQYF. The DNA for the CDR3 is TGCGCCAGCAGCTTGGCAGGCTTCAGCACAGATACGCAGTATTTT.